The clone carrying this T cell receptor (beta chain) was counted a few times. The CDR3 runs 13 residues. CDR1 and CDR2 (germline): SQVTM, ANQGSEA. Losses at the gene ends were 1 base for V and 4 bases for J; bases not matched to a gene: 2. The data were obtained in a study of beta chain features in type 1 diabetes. The whole isolated RNA underwent reverse transcription, so sequencing captured expressed TCRB transcripts. The data were produced by immunoSEQ multiplex PCR, yet TCRdb's version contains in-frame clones alone and is incomplete. The table lists 450,000 to 550,000 clones, approximately 30% of them singletons.

V usage is TRBV29-1 and J usage is TRBJ2-3, with TRBD1 identical over 7 bases. The sample taken for sequencing was naive CD4+ T cells from blood. The receptor's source is a young man in good health. CDR3 sequence reads: CSVEGQGPDTQYF. DNA of the CDR3: TGCAGCGTTGAAGGACAGGGTCCAGATACGCAGTATTTT.